One sample yielded the 14 T cell receptor beta chains listed below, sequenced in a study of T cells in Graves' hyperthyroidism and ophthalmopathy. RNA transcripts yielded amplified TCR beta CDR3 regions. An initial round of RT-PCR targeting the TCR CDR3 relied on the HTBI primer set. From the multiplex PCR reads, TCRdb called clonotypes with MiXCR, one entry per CDR3 protein. The data show about 290,000 distinct CDR3 sequences, roughly 15% seen once. Material: blood. These receptors were obtained from a woman between 50 and 59 years old with Graves' hyperthyroidism that later progressed to Graves' ophthalmopathy.

This clonotype came up many times. This CDR3 reads CSALRRLAGVEDTQYF. The CDR3 DNA sequence: TGCAGTGCCCTCCGGAGGCTAGCGGGAGTTGAAGATACGCAGTATTTT. V is TRBV20-1 and J is TRBJ2-3; 10 bases match TRBD2. This CDR3 is 16 amino acids long. Germline loops: CDR1 DFQATT, CDR2 SNEGSKA (reference sequence). V shed 6 bases, J shed 5 bases, and the junction held 14 bases outside the gene matches.

This chain uses TRBV20-1 with TRBJ1-1; no clear D gene. Germline V gene data show CDR1 as DFQATT and CDR2 as SNEGSKA (reference sequence). The CDR3 covers 11 residues. V was clipped by 7 bases and J by 3 bases, with 9 bases between them. CDR3 DNA: TGCAGTGTTGAGGTTTACACTGAAGCTTTCTTT. This sequence encodes CSVEVYTEAFF.

The sample holds many counts of this clonotype. The V call is TRBV6-1, the J call TRBJ1-5; TRBD1 is a possible D gene (5 bases). Looked up from germline, CDR1 is MNHNS and CDR2 is SASEGT. The CDR3 consists of 15 residues. V lost 3 bases, J lost 2 bases, and 11 bases lay in between. The CDR3 here is CASSETRRGNQPQHF. Here the CDR3 DNA reads TGTGCCAGCAGTGAGACTCGCAGGGGCAATCAGCCCCAGCATTTT.

This clonotype has only a few counts. The V call is TRBV6-1, the J call TRBJ1-3; no clear D gene. The V and J ends lost 6 bases and 9 bases respectively, with 12 bases between them. Germline V CDR1 and CDR2: MNHNS, SASEGT. This CDR3 has 12 residues. This CDR3 is CASRSGASTIYF. CDR3 coding DNA: TGTGCCAGCAGGAGCGGTGCCAGCACCATATATTTT.

This clonotype has only a few counts. V usage is TRBV29-1 and J usage is TRBJ2-7; TRBD1 agrees at 10 bases. Germline assignment: CDR1 SQVTM and CDR2 ANQGSEA. The V gene end was trimmed by 2 bases and the J gene end by 3 bases; junction bases not matched to a gene: 10. The CDR3 runs to 16 residues. CDR3 sequence: CSVEFWSGQGYYEQYF. The CDR3 DNA follows: TGCAGCGTTGAATTTTGGTCGGGACAGGGGTACTACGAGCAGTACTTC.

This clonotype was counted ten times or more. J is TRBJ1-1 and V is TRBV6-6; the D is unclear. The V gene lost 2 bases and the J gene lost 1 base, with 2 bases spanning the gap. Germline loops: CDR1 MNHNY, CDR2 SVGAGI (reference sequence). This CDR3 region has 12 residues. The CDR3 is CASSYTNTEAFF. CDR3 nucleotide sequence: TGTGCCAGCAGTTACACGAACACTGAAGCTTTCTTT.

This clonotype appeared many times. The chain uses TRBV11-2 and TRBJ2-3; D remains ambiguous. The germline gives CDR1 SGHAT, CDR2 FQNNGV. This CDR3 is 15 amino acids long. Deletions cut 1 base from V and 3 bases from J, with 11 bases between. CDR3 sequence reads: CASSLGSWLTDTQYF. The DNA for the CDR3 is TGTGCCAGCAGCTTAGGTTCGTGGCTTACAGATACGCAGTATTTT.

This clonotype was seen only a few times. J is TRBJ2-3 and V is TRBV9; D might be TRBD1 or TRBD2, each matching 5 bases. Between the trimmed V and J ends, which lost 3 bases and 4 bases, there was a span of 12 bases. Germline V gives CDR1 SGDLS, CDR2 YYNGEE. CDR3 length: 14 residues. The CDR3 DNA reads TGTGCCAGCAGCGCCGGGGCGCGCGCAGATACGCAGTATTTT. Its protein is CASSAGARADTQYF.

This clonotype was seen ten or more times. The rearrangement links TRBV7-2 to TRBJ2-1; 8 positions agree with TRBD2. With 1 base clipped from V and 4 bases from J, the junction kept 9 bases outside the gene matches. CDR1 and CDR2 from the germline V gene are SGHTA and FQGNSA. This CDR3 contains 17 residues. CDR3 nucleotides: TGTGCCAGCAGCTTAGTAGGATCTAGCGGGTATTACAATGAGCAGTTCTTC. This sequence encodes CASSLVGSSGYYNEQFF.

This clonotype has only a few counts. V is TRBV7-3 and J is TRBJ1-6, with TRBD1 matching 7 bases. CDR1 SGHTA and CDR2 FQGTGA come from the germline V gene. With V trimmed by 5 bases and J by 5 bases, 6 bases remained unmatched. CDR3 size: 15 residues. This chain's CDR3 is CASSPGTVNNSPLHF. The CDR3 DNA is TGTGCCAGCAGCCCCGGGACAGTGAATAATTCACCCCTCCACTTT.

This clonotype turned up a few times. CDR3 loop: CASSYSMDTGELFF. CDR3 coding DNA: TGTGCCAGCAGTTACTCGATGGACACCGGGGAGCTGTTTTTT. The chain couples TRBV6-6 to TRBJ2-2; no definite D call. This CDR3 spans 14 amino acids. Trimming took off 0 bases at V and 3 bases at J, with 5 bases between the two ends. The germline CDR1 and CDR2 sequences are MNHNY and SVGAGI (reference sequence).

This clonotype was picked up many times. The V gene is TRBV2, the J gene TRBJ2-1; 12 nucleotides align to TRBD2. In germline, CDR1 is SNHLY, CDR2 FYNNEI. The CDR3 runs to 14 residues. V trimming: 8 bases; J trimming: 7 bases; junction bases outside the gene matches: 6. CDR3: CASDPTSGSNEQFF. The CDR3 DNA reads TGTGCCAGCGACCCGACTAGCGGGAGTAATGAGCAGTTCTTC.

This clonotype was recorded many times. V gene TRBV12-3 or TRBV12-4 combines with J gene TRBJ2-1, with 9 bases aligning to TRBD2. The J segment lost 5 bases and the V segment lost 2 bases, leaving 7 bases of the junction unmatched. The length of the CDR3 is 16 residues. The CDR3 region has the DNA TGTGCCAGCAGTTTAATCGCGGGAGGGCCCCACAATGAGCAGTTCTTC. This translates into CASSLIAGGPHNEQFF.

In its sample, this clonotype was seen many times. The chain joins TRBV5-8 to TRBJ2-1, with 12 bases lining up with TRBD2. From germline, CDR1 is SGHTS and CDR2 YDEGEE. CDR3 size: 16 residues. V dropped 1 base and J dropped 8; count of bases not matched to a gene: 7. CDR3 nucleotides: TGTGCCAGCAGCTTGCCGACTAGCGGGAGTAGCGATGAGCAGTTCTTC. Amino acid sequence: CASSLPTSGSSDEQFF.